The rows below give T cell receptor beta chains drawn from one sample of a study of blood T cell repertoires in COVID-19. The method was immunoSEQ multiplex PCR; TCRdb's version includes in-frame clones alone and lacks a portion of them. In the table there are roughly 200,000 clones, 80% to 90% of which are singletons. Sequencing used peripheral blood. The receptors shown here come from a human donor with active or convalescent COVID-19. The donor label of this sample is uncertain. CDR3s include the opening cysteine and the closing phenylalanine or tryptophan. D genes are given only for firm matches.

J gene,V gene,D gene,CDR3 length,CDR3 protein
TRBJ1-2,TRBV7-9,.,13,CASSLQGSYGYTF
TRBJ1-4,TRBV29-1,TRBD1,15,CSVELPGQGGEKLFF
TRBJ2-5,TRBV9,.,13,CASSPRDRGAQYF
TRBJ2-1,TRBV4-1,.,16,CASSQASSAGYNEQFF
TRBJ1-1,TRBV28,.,12,CASSPGYTEAFF
TRBJ1-2,TRBV10-3,TRBD1,14,CAISQDRGSNGYTF
TRBJ2-7,TRBV12-5,TRBD1,13,CASSWGQEYEQYF
TRBJ2-2,TRBV2,TRBD2,17,CASSRDILAGGTGELFF
TRBJ2-7,TRBV10-3,.,16,CAMGSGRLSMAYEQYF
TRBJ2-2,TRBV7-2,TRBD1,17,CASSPNRGLTNTGELFF
TRBJ1-1,TRBV24-1,.,14,CATSDWPSRTEAFF
TRBJ2-3,TRBV11-1,.,13,CATRGGLTDTQYF
TRBJ1-4,TRBV30,.,13,CAWRGPTEWKLFF
TRBJ2-1,TRBV30,TRBD1,13,CAWTPMDRDEQFF
TRBJ1-5,TRBV2,.,13,CASSYRDGQPQHF
TRBJ1-1,TRBV5-1,.,15,CASSLSGTRNTEAFF
TRBJ2-1,TRBV28,TRBD2,14,CAIRETSGPREQFF
TRBJ1-5,TRBV27,.,14,CASKIQGGPQPQHF
TRBJ2-7,TRBV28,.,13,CASSLEGPFEQYF
TRBJ2-3,TRBV7-3,.,14,CASSFFTSTDTQYF
TRBJ2-5,TRBV6-1,TRBD2,16,CASSDGSGRGGETQYF
TRBJ1-4,TRBV4-1,TRBD1,15,CASSQPNRGREKLFF
TRBJ2-5,TRBV6-2/TRBV6-3,.,16,CASSYLAGTAQETQYF
TRBJ1-2,TRBV18,.,16,CASSPLPAREVDGYTF
TRBJ2-5,TRBV18,.,14,CASSPAGQPETQYF
TRBJ1-5,TRBV5-6,.,15,CASSQYRVSNQPQHF
TRBJ2-7,TRBV7-2,.,14,CASSPQIGGSSQYF
TRBJ1-5,TRBV19,.,19,CASSLGFSGGEGVRQPQHF
TRBJ2-3,TRBV2,TRBD2,15,CASSAERGRTDTQYF
TRBJ2-7,TRBV28,.,12,CASSTTSYEQYF
TRBJ2-5,TRBV12-5,.,18,CASGLVLGQPKEQETQYF
TRBJ1-2,TRBV5-1,.,14,CASSLAGQGGGYTF
TRBJ1-2,TRBV10-2,.,14,CASSEGRRTAGYTF
TRBJ1-4,TRBV2,TRBD1,14,CASQWDRTNEKLFF
TRBJ2-1,TRBV19,.,16,CASSIVGGRTYNEQFF
TRBJ2-5,TRBV5-6,TRBD2,15,CASSLAAGGRETQYF
TRBJ2-7,TRBV5-4,.,16,CASSVEGGTSSYEQYF
TRBJ2-2,TRBV18,.,12,CASSHAVGELFF
TRBJ2-7,TRBV18,TRBD1,14,CASSLGQGAYEQYF
TRBJ2-1,TRBV5-4,.,19,CASSLGGWVADHSYNEQFF
TRBJ2-5,TRBV7-2,TRBD2,16,CASSLAHAGGQETQYF
TRBJ2-1,TRBV28,.,14,CASRRGPPNNEQFF
TRBJ1-1,TRBV6-2/TRBV6-3,.,15,CASSYRRGPNTEAFF
TRBJ2-7,TRBV3-1/TRBV3-2,.,13,CASSPVTGYEQYF
TRBJ2-1,TRBV28,TRBD1,18,CASGQGGAETPLYNEQFF
TRBJ2-7,TRBV6-1,TRBD1,15,CASSEGVTGGGEQYF
TRBJ1-1,TRBV6-5,.,15,CASSSPDGEKTEAFF
TRBJ1-2,TRBV6-1,TRBD1,15,CASSEGGQLKYGYTF
TRBJ2-3,TRBV12-3/TRBV12-4,.,13,CASSFPHTDTQYF
TRBJ1-2,TRBV30,TRBD1,14,CAWSVDREARGYTF
TRBJ2-3,TRBV19,TRBD1,15,CASSTRQGPTDTQYF
TRBJ2-3,TRBV21-1,.,21,CASSPRPRDTQREGPPGTQYF
TRBJ2-5,TRBV10-1,.,13,CASSEDGQETQYF